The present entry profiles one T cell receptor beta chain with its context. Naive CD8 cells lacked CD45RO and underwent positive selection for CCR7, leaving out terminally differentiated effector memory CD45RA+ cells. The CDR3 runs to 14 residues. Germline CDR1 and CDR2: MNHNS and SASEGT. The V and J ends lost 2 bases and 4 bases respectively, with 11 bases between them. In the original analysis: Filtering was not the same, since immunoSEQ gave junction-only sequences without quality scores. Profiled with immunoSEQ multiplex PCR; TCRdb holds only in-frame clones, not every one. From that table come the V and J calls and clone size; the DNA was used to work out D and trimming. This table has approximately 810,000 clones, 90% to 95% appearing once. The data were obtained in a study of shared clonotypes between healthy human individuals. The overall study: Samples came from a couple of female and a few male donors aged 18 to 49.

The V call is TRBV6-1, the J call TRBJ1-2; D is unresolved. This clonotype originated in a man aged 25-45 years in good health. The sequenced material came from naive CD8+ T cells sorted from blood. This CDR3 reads CASSEPLDTYGYTF. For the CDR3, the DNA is TGTGCCAGCAGTGAACCCTTAGACACCTATGGCTACACCTTC.